The 16 T cell receptor beta chains presented below share a single source sample, sequenced in a study of shared clonotypes between healthy human individuals. Profiling relied on immunoSEQ multiplex PCR, and the TCRdb table lists in-frame clones only, not all of them. The sample contains more than 850,000 clones, 78% of which appear only once. The sequencing input was memory CD4+ T cells from PBMCs. Subset reported: CD45RA-negative fraction. The receptors here all came from a man between 18 and 35 years old in good health. Some clones in this sample may be carry-over from other donors' samples.

The CDR3 DNA sequence: TGTGCCAGCAGTCCCGGTTCTCGTGGGACTGAAGCTTTCTTT. Protein sequence: CASSPGSRGTEAFF. The chain joins TRBV5-4 to TRBJ1-1, with D uncertain. V lost 5 bases, J lost 5 bases, and 16 bases lay in between. Looked up from germline, CDR1 is SGHNT and CDR2 is YYREEE (reference sequence). CDR3 size: 14 residues.

The rearrangement links TRBV5-5 to TRBJ2-7; D is ambiguous. The CDR3 covers 15 residues. Deletions cut 0 bases from V and 4 bases from J, with 14 bases between. Germline assignment: CDR1 SGHKS and CDR2 YYEKEE (reference sequence). The CDR3 protein is CASSLAQALPYEQYF. CDR3 coding DNA: TGTGCCAGCAGCTTGGCCCAAGCACTACCATACGAGCAGTACTTC.

The chain is built from TRBV28 and TRBJ1-2, with D perhaps TRBD1 (5 bases). The CDR3 covers 15 residues. V was trimmed by 6 bases and J by 0 bases, leaving 14 bases between them. Germline CDR1 MDHEN, CDR2 SYDVKM. CDR3 in amino acids: CASRRRETANYGYTF. CDR3 sequence (DNA): TGTGCCAGCAGGAGAAGGGAGACAGCTAACTATGGCTACACCTTC.

The table lists this clone with a count of one. The CDR3 sequence is CAWSVEGGNTGELFF. The DNA of the CDR3 is TGTGCCTGGAGTGTAGAAGGAGGGAATACCGGGGAGCTGTTTTTT. V gene TRBV30 combines with J gene TRBJ2-2, with D perhaps matching TRBD2 (6 bases). Trimming removed 0 bases from V and 5 bases from J, with 13 bases in between. Germline CDR1 GTSNPN, CDR2 SVGIG (reference sequence). CDR3 size: 15 residues.

J is TRBJ1-3 and V is TRBV28; D gene ambiguous. Germline CDR1 is MDHEN and CDR2 is SYDVKM. Trimming stripped 4 bases from V and 4 bases from J, with 17 bases between. The CDR3 sequence is 16 residues long. CDR3 sequence reads: CASSYGSQARGNTIYF. The CDR3 DNA is TGTGCCAGCAGTTATGGCAGTCAAGCGCGCGGAAACACCATATATTTT.

This chain links TRBV5-1 with TRBJ2-7, with D uncertain. Trimming took 1 base from V and 6 from J, leaving 5 bases between them. The CDR3 is made up of 11 amino acids. Germline CDR1 reads SGHRS; CDR2 reads YFSETQ. CDR3 in amino acids: CASSLMGEQYF. CDR3 coding DNA: TGCGCCAGCAGCTTGATGGGCGAGCAGTACTTC. Full variable domain (rest looked up from reference TRBV5-1 and TRBJ2-7): KAGVTQTPRYLIKTRGQQVTLSCSPISGHRSVSWYQQTPGQGLQFLFEYFSETQRNKGNFPGRFSGRQFSNSRSEMNVSTLELGDSALYLCASSLMGEQYFGPGTRLTVT.

This clone was detected once. The chain employs TRBV7-9 and TRBJ1-4; D is perhaps TRBD1 (6 bases). The length of the CDR3 is 15 residues. Deletions cut 4 bases from V and 8 bases from J, with 17 bases between. Germline assignment: CDR1 SEHNR and CDR2 FQNEAQ (reference sequence). CDR3 sequence: CASSSIRGAGEKLFF. DNA for the CDR3: TGTGCCAGCAGCTCTATAAGGGGGGCAGGGGAAAAACTGTTTTTT.

The sample holds a few counts of this clone. The CDR3 protein is CASSQAGGSDEQFF. DNA for the CDR3: TGTGCCAGCAGCCAAGCGGGCGGGAGTGATGAGCAGTTCTTC. The chain combines TRBV14 with TRBJ2-1; 7 bases are shared with TRBD2. There are 14 residues in the CDR3. Losses at the gene ends were 1 base for V and 8 bases for J; bases not matched to a gene: 5. The germline V gene has CDR1 SGHDN and CDR2 FVKESK.

This clone occurred once. The V and J genes are TRBV28 and TRBJ1-2, with 8 positions matching TRBD1. Germline CDR1 MDHEN, CDR2 SYDVKM. The CDR3 extends over 16 amino acids. V shed 6 bases, J shed 4 bases, and the junction held 13 bases outside the gene matches. The CDR3 DNA reads as TGTGCCAGCAGAAACCAGGGGGCGCAGAACATCTATGGCTACACCTTC. Protein: CASRNQGAQNIYGYTF.

The J gene is TRBJ1-4, the V gene TRBV7-2, with a weak D call TRBD1 (6 bases). The CDR3 totals 17 residues. Between the trimmed V and J ends, which lost 4 bases and 7 bases, there was a span of 22 bases. Germline lookup yields CDR1 SGHTA and CDR2 FQGNSA. The CDR3 nucleotides are TGTGCCAGCAGCTCTCCACAGGGAACCTATGGGTTTGAAAAACTGTTTTTT. Translating it yields CASSSPQGTYGFEKLFF.

J is TRBJ1-1 and V is TRBV15, with no clear D. With 0 bases removed from V and 1 base from J, the gap between germline ends came to 6 bases. CDR3 size: 14 residues. Germline V lookup: CDR1 LNHNV, CDR2 YYDKDF (reference sequence). The CDR3 is CATSRDGENTEAFF. CDR3 DNA sequence: TGTGCCACCAGCAGAGATGGAGAGAACACTGAAGCTTTCTTT. The whole variable domain, remainder taken from reference TRBV15 and TRBJ1-1, is DAMVIQNPRYQVTQFGKPVTLSCSQTLNHNVMYWYQQKSSQAPKLLFHYYDKDFNNEADTPDNFQSRRPNTSFCFLDIRSPGLGDTAMYLCATSRDGENTEAFFGQGTRLTVV.

This chain links TRBV2 with TRBJ2-1, with a possible D match to TRBD1 (5 bases). The CDR3 is 14 residues long. Trimming stripped 6 bases from V and 10 bases from J, with 19 bases between. Per the germline V gene, CDR1 is SNHLY and CDR2 is FYNNEI. The CDR3 region has the DNA TGTGCCAGCAGCTTCGAAGGGGAATCCAACGAGCAGTTCTTC. Translating gives CASSFEGESNEQFF.

V and J are TRBV7-9 and TRBJ1-2; 7 bases line up with TRBD1. V trimming: 5 bases; J trimming: 4 bases; junction bases outside the gene matches: 10. The germline V gene has CDR1 SEHNR and CDR2 FQNEAQ (reference sequence). This CDR3 is 15 amino acids long. Here the CDR3 reads CASSLHMDRSYGYTF. The CDR3 nucleotides read TGTGCCAGCAGCCTTCACATGGACAGGTCCTATGGCTACACCTTC.

This chain links TRBV27 with TRBJ2-3, with 8 nucleotides matching TRBD2. The CDR3 is 19 amino acids. Per germline, CDR1 MNHEY and CDR2 SMNVEV (reference sequence). J gave up 2 bases and V 6 bases, and 19 bases lay outside the gene matches. CDR3 sequence: CASSQKSGTTSGLTDTQYF. The CDR3, as DNA: TGTGCCAGCAGCCAAAAGAGCGGGACAACTAGCGGCCTCACAGATACGCAGTATTTT.

As to this clone: Other DNA sequences in this sample translate to the same CDR3. This chain uses TRBV2 with TRBJ2-7; D might be TRBD2 (5 bases). The V gene's germline CDR1 is SNHLY and CDR2 FYNNEI. Trimming shortened V by 5 bases and J by 0 bases, and 5 bases separated the two germline ends. CDR3 length: 12 amino acids. As DNA, the CDR3 is TGTGCCAGCAGTCGGGGCTCCTACGAGCAGTACTTC. Translated: CASSRGSYEQYF.

This rearrangement joins TRBV28 to TRBJ2-7; 8 bases align to TRBD2. With V trimmed by 6 bases and J by 7 bases, 11 bases remained unmatched. CDR1 is MDHEN, CDR2 SYDVKM, per germline. The length of the CDR3 is 14 residues. CDR3 protein: CASSLPLVAGEQYF. The CDR3 DNA is TGTGCCAGCAGCCTCCCTTTGGTAGCGGGAGAGCAGTACTTC. Variable domain in full (rest from reference TRBV28 and TRBJ2-7): DVKVTQSSRYLVKRTGEKVFLECVQDMDHENMFWYRQDPGLGLRLIYFSYDVKMKEKGDIPEGYSVSREKKERFSLILESASTNQTSMYLCASSLPLVAGEQYFGPGTRLTVT.